The table lists the clone carrying this T cell receptor beta chain with many counts. Its antigen is still unknown. CDR1 is MDHEN and CDR2 is SYDVKM in the germline V gene. V dropped 5 bases and J dropped 8 bases, with 11 bases sitting between them. CDR3 length equals 12 residues. The data were obtained in a study of T cells in Graves' hyperthyroidism and ophthalmopathy. Study observations and caveats: Most expanded thyroid clonotypes above 0.001 recurred in blood.

TCR beta CDR3 region amplification was performed from RNA transcripts. The HTBI primer set drove a first-round RT-PCR of the TCR CDR3. TCRdb re-analysed the multiplex PCR reads in MiXCR, keeping a single row per CDR3 protein. The sample consists of about 590,000 distinct CDR3 sequences, approximately 14% of them appearing once. The sample taken for sequencing was blood. The receptor comes from a woman under 40 with Graves' hyperthyroidism. The chain uses TRBV28 and TRBJ2-3, with a possible D match to TRBD2 (6 bases). The CDR3: CASSEVGGTQYF. CDR3 DNA: TGTGCCAGCAGTGAGGTGGGGGGTACGCAGTATTTT.